This T cell receptor (beta chain) was sequenced in a study of T cell responses to AZD1222 COVID-19 vaccine. This CDR3 contains 15 residues. The trim removed 3 bases at V and 6 bases at J, leaving 5 bases unmatched. The V gene's germline CDR1 is LNHDA and CDR2 SQIVND (reference sequence). Sequencing was performed with immunoSEQ multiplex PCR; in TCRdb, only in-frame clones are kept and a portion is missing. Of under 200,000 clones in the sample, roughly 93% are singletons; the top ten hold around 4%. The clonotype was recovered from an adult in good health. The chain is built from TRBV19 and TRBJ1-6, with 7 positions matching TRBD1. The source material was peripheral blood, sampled on day 0 of AZD1222 vaccination. CDR3 in DNA: TGTGCCAGTAGTATGGGGAACAGGGGTAATTCACCCCTCCACTTT. Its translation: CASSMGNRGNSPLHF.